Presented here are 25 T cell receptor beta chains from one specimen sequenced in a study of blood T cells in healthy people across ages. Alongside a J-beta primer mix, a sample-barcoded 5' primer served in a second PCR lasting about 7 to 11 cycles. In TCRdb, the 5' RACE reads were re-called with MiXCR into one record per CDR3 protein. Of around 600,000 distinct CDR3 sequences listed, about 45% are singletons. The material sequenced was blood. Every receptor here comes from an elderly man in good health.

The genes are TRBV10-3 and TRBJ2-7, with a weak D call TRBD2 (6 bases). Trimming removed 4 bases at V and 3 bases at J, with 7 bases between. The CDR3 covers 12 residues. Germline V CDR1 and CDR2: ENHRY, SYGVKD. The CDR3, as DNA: TGTGCCATCAGTGGACTAGGCTACGAGCAGTACTTC. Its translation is CAISGLGYEQYF.

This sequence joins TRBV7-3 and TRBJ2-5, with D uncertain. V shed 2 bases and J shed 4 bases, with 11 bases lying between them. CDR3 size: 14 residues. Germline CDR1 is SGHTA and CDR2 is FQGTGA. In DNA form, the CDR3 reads TGTGCCAGCAGCTTAGTGGCGTGGGGAGAGACCCAGTACTTC. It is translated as CASSLVAWGETQYF.

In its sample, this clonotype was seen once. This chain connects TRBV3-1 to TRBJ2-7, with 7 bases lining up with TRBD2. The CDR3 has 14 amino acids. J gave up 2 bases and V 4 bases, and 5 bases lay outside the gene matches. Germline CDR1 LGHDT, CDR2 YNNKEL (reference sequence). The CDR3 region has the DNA TGTGCCAGCAGCCCTGGGAGGGTACCCTACGAGCAGTACTTC. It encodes CASSPGRVPYEQYF.

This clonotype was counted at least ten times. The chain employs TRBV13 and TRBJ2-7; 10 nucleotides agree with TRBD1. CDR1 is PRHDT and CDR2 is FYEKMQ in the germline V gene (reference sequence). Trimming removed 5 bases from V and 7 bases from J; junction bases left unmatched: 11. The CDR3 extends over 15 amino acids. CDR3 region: CASSTAGTGVREQYF. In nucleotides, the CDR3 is TGTGCCAGCAGCACCGCCGGGACAGGGGTTCGGGAGCAGTACTTC.

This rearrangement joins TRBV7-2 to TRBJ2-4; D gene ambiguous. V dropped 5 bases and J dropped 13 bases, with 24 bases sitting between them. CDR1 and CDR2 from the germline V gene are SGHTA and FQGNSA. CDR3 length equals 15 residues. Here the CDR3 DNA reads TGTGCCAGCAGCAAGGCTCAGAGAGGAAACTACGGGCAGTACTTC. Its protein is CASSKAQRGNYGQYF.

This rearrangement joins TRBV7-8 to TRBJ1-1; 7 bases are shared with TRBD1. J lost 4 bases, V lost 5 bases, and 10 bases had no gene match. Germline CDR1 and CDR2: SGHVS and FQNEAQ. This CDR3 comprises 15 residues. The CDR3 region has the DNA TGTGCCAGCAGCAACCGACAGGGCGGTGGCACTGAAGCTTTCTTT. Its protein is CASSNRQGGGTEAFF.

CDR3 amino acids: CSVNPRGLGLLGETQYF. CDR3 in DNA: TGCAGTGTTAATCCCCGCGGGCTGGGGTTGTTAGGAGAGACCCAGTACTTC. The rearrangement uses TRBV20-1 and TRBJ2-5; the D gene is possibly TRBD2 (5 bases). V was shortened by 7 bases and J by 4 bases, with 28 bases between the two germline ends. This CDR3 has 17 residues. Germline CDR1 DFQATT, CDR2 SNEGSKA (reference sequence).

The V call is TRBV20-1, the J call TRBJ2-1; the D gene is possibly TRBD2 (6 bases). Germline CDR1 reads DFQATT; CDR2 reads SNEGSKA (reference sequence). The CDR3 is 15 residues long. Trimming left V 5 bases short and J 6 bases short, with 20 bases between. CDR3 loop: CSAREGSGVPNEQFF. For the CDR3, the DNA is TGCAGTGCTCGGGAAGGGTCGGGAGTGCCCAATGAGCAGTTCTTC.

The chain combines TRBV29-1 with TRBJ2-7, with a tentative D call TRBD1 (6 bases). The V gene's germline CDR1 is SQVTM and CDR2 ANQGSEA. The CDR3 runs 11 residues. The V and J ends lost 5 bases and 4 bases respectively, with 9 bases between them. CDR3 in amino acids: CSVLQGYEQYF. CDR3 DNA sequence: TGCAGCGTTCTACAGGGATACGAGCAGTACTTC.

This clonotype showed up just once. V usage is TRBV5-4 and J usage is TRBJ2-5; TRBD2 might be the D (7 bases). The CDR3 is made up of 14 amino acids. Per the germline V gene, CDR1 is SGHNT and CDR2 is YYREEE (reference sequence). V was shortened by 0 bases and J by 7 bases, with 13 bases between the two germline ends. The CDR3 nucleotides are TGTGCCAGCAGCTTGGACTCAAGGGGGGGGACCCAGTACTTC. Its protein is CASSLDSRGGTQYF.

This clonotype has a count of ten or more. CDR3 coding DNA: TGTGCCAGCAGTCTTAACAGGGGTCGCTACAATGAGCAGTTCTTC. Its protein product is CASSLNRGRYNEQFF. The rearrangement uses TRBV6-5 and TRBJ2-1; TRBD1 matches 7 bases. V trimming: 5 bases; J trimming: 3 bases; junction bases outside the gene matches: 7. The CDR3 spans 15 residues. Germline V CDR1 and CDR2: MNHEY, SVGAGI.

Here the CDR3 DNA reads TGTGCCAGCAGCGCAAGGAGCGGACTAGCGGGCAACAATGAGCAGTTCTTC. Translating it yields CASSARSGLAGNNEQFF. This rearrangement joins TRBV7-9 to TRBJ2-1, with 11 bases lining up with TRBD2. The length of the CDR3 is 17 residues. The V and J ends lost 5 bases and 5 bases, in that order; junction bases with no gene match: 11. Germline CDR1 SEHNR, CDR2 FQNEAQ (reference sequence).

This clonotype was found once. CDR3 in amino acids: CSAPPGRDRGEQYF. CDR3 in DNA: TGCAGTGCTCCCCCAGGGCGGGATCGCGGCGAGCAGTACTTC. The chain links TRBV20-1 to TRBJ2-7; weak D call: TRBD2 (6 bases). CDR1 and CDR2 (germline): DFQATT, SNEGSKA (reference sequence). The CDR3 is made up of 14 amino acids. The V end was cut by 5 bases, the J end by 6 bases, with 20 bases between.

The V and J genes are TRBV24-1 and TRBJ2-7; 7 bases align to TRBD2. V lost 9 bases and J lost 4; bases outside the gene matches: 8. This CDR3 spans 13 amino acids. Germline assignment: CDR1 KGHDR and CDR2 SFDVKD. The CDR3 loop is CATSAGSNYEQYF. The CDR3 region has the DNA TGTGCCACCTCAGCGGGATCAAATTACGAGCAGTACTTC.

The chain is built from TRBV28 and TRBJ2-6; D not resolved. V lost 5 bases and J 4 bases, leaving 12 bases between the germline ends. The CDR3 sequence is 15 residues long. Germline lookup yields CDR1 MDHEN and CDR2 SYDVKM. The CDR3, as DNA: TGTGCCAGCAGTCCTCCCGGCGACGGGGCCAACGTCCTGACTTTC. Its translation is CASSPPGDGANVLTF.

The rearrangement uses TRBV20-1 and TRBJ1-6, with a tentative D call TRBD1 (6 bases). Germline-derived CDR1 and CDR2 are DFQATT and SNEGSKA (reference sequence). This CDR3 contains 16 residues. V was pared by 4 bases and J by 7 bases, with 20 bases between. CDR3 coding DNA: TGCAGTGCTAAACCAACTCCACAGGGTTTAAATTCACCCCTCCACTTT. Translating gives CSAKPTPQGLNSPLHF.

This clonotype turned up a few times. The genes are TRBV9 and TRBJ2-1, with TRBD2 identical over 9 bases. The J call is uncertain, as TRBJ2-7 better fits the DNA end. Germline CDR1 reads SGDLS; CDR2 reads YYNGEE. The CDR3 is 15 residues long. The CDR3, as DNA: TGTGCCAGCAGCGTCGGGACTAGCTCCTACAATGAGCAGTACTTC. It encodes CASSVGTSSYNEQYF.

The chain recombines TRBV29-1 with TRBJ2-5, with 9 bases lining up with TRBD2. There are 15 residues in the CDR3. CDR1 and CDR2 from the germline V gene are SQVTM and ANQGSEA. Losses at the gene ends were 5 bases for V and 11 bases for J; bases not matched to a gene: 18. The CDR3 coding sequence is TGCAGCGTTCCCTCGGAGGCGGGAGGGGGCAATGAGCAGTACTTC. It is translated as CSVPSEAGGGNEQYF.

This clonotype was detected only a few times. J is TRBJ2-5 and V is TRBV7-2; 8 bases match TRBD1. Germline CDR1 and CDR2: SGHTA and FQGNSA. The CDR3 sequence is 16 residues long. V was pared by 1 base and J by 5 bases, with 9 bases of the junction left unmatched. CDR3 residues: CASSLVGGQGGETQYF. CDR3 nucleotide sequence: TGTGCCAGCAGCTTAGTTGGCGGACAGGGCGGGGAGACCCAGTACTTC. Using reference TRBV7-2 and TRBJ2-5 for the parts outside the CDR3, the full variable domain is GAGVSQSPSNKVTEKGKDVELRCDPISGHTALYWYRQSLGQGLEFLIYFQGNSAPDKSGLPSDRFSAERTGGSVSTLTIQRTQQEDSAVYLCASSLVGGQGGETQYFGPGTRLLVL.

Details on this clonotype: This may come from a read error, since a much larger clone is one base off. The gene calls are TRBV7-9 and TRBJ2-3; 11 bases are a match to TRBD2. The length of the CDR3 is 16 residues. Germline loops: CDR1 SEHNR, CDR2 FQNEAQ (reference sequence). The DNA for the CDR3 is TGTGCCAGCAGCCAATTGCTAGCGGGAGGACCAGATATGCAGTATTTT. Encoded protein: CASSQLLAGGPDMQYF.

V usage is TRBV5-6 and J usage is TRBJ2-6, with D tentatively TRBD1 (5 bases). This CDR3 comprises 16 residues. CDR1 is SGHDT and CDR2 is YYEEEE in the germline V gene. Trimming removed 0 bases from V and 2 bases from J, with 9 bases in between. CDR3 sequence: CASSLAGRAGANVLTF. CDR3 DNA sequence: TGTGCCAGCAGCTTGGCCGGCAGGGCTGGGGCCAACGTCCTGACTTTC.

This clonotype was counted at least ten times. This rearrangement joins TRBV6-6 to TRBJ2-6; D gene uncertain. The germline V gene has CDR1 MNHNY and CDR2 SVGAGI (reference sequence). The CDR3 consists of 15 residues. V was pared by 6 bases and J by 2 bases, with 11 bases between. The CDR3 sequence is CASSPTLAGANVLTF. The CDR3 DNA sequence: TGTGCCAGCAGCCCCACTCTGGCTGGGGCCAACGTCCTGACTTTC.

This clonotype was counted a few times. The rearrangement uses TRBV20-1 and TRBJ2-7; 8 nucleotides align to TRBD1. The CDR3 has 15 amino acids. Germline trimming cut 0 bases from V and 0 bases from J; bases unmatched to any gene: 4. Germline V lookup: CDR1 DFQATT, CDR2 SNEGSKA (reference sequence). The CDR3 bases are TGCAGTGCTAGAGATTACAGGGGGGCCTCCTACGAGCAGTACTTC. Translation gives CSARDYRGASYEQYF.

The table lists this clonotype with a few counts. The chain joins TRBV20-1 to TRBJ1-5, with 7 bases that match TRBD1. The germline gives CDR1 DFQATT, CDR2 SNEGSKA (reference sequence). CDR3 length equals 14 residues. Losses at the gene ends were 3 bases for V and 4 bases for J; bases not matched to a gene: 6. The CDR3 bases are TGCAGTGCTAGCGGGGGACAGATAAATCAGCCCCAGCATTTT. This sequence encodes CSASGGQINQPQHF.

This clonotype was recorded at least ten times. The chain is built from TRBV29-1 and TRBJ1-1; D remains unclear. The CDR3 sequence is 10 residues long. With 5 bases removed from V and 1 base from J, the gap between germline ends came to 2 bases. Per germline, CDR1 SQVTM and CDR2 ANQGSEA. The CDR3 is CSVTNTEAFF. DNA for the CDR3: TGCAGCGTTACGAACACTGAAGCTTTCTTT.